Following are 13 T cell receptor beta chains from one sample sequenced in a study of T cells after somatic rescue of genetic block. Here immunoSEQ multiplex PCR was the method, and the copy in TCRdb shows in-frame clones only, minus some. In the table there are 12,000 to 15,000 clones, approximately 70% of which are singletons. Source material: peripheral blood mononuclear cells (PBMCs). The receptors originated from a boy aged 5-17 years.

This CDR3 reads CASSKLSGGRGVEKLFF. CDR3 in DNA: TGTGCCAGCAGTAAACTCAGTGGGGGGAGAGGGGTTGAAAAACTGTTTTTT. The genes are TRBV27 and TRBJ1-4; a possible D gene is TRBD1 (5 bases). Trimming cost V 5 bases and J 7 bases, with 23 bases left between them. The CDR3 length is 17 residues. Germline CDR1 and CDR2: MNHEY and SMNVEV (reference sequence).

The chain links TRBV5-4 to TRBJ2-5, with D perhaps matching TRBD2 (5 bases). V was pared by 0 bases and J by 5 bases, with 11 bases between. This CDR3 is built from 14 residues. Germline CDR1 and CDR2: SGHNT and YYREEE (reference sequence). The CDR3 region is CASSLGGLQETQYF. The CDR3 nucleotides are TGTGCCAGCAGCTTGGGAGGGCTACAGGAGACCCAGTACTTC.

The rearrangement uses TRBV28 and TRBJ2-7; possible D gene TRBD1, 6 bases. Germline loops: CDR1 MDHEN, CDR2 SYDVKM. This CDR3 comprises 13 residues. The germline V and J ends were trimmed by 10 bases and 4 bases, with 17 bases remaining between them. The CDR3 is CAITTQDSYEQYF. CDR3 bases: TGTGCCATCACTACCCAGGACAGTTACGAGCAGTACTTC.

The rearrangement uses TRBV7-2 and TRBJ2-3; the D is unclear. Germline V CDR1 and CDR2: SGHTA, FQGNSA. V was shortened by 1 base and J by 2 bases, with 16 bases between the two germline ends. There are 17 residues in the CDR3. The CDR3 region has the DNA TGTGCCAGCAGCTTAGAGTTGTTTGAGACCCCCACAGATACGCAGTATTTT. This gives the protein CASSLELFETPTDTQYF.

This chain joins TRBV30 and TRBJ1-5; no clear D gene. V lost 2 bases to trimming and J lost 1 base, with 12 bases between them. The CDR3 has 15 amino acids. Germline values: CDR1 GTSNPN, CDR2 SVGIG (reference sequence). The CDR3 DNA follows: TGTGCCTGGAGTAGCTTAACCAAGAGCAATCAGCCCCAGCATTTT. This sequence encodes CAWSSLTKSNQPQHF. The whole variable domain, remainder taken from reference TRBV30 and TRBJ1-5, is SQTIHQWPATLVQPVGSPLSLECTVEGTSNPNLYWYRQAAGRGLQLLFYSVGIGQISSEVPQNLSASRPQDRQFILSSKKLLLSDSGFYLCAWSSLTKSNQPQHFGDGTRLSIL.

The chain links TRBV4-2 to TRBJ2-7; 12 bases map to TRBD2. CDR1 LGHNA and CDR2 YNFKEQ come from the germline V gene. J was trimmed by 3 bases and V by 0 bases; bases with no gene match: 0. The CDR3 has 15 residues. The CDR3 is CASSQELAGGYEQYF. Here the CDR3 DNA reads TGTGCCAGCAGCCAAGAACTAGCGGGGGGCTACGAGCAGTACTTC.

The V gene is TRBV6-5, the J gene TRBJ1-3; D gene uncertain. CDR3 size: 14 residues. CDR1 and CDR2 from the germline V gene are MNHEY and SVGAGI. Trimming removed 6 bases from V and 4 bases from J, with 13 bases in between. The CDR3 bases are TGTGCCAGCAGGGGATCGGGCCTGGGAAACACCATATATTTT. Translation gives CASRGSGLGNTIYF.

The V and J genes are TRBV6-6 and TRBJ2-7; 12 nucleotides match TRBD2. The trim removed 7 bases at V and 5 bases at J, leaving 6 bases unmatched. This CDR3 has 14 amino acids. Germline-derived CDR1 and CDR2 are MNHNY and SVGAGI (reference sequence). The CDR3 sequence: CASTRLAGAHEQYF. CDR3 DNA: TGTGCCAGCACCCGACTAGCGGGAGCCCACGAGCAGTACTTC.

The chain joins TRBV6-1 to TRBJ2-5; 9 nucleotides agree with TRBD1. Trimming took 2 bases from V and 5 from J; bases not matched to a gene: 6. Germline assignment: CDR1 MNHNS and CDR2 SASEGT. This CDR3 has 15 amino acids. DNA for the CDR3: TGTGCCAGCAGTGAACAACAGGGGGCGTCGGAGACCCAGTACTTC. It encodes CASSEQQGASETQYF.

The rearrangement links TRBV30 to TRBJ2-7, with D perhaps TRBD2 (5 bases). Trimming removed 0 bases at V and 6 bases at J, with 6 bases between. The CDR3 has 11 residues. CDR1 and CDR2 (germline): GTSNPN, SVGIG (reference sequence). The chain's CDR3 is CAWSVLVEQYF. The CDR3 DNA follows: TGTGCCTGGAGTGTACTAGTCGAGCAGTACTTC.

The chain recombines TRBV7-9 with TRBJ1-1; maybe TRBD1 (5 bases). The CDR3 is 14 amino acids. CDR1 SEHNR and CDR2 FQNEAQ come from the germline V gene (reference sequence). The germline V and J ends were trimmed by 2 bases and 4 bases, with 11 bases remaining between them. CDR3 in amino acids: CASSLLGDSTEAFF. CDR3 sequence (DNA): TGTGCCAGCAGCTTATTAGGGGATAGCACTGAAGCTTTCTTT.

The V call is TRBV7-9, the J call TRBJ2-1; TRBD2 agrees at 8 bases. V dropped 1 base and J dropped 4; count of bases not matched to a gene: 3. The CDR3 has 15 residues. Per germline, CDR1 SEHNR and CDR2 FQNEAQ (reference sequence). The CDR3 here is CASSLELAAYNEQFF. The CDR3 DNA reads TGTGCCAGCAGCTTAGAACTAGCGGCGTACAATGAGCAGTTCTTC.

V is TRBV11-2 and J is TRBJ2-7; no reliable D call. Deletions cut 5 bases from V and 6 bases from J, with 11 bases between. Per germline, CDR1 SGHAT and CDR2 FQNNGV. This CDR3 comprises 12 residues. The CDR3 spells CASSQPLVEQYF. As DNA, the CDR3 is TGTGCCAGCAGCCAACCTCTTGTCGAGCAGTACTTC.